A single T cell receptor beta chain is shown here with its context. Its antigen is not identified. These data come from a study of T-cell memory formation after mild COVID-19. Study-wide results and limits: Those CD4+ clones that contracted were mainly in CM and EM (CD8+ ones in EMRA). Certain responding clones were present in pre-infection memory, suggesting participation of cross-reactive memory.

This CDR3 spans 16 amino acids. The germline gives CDR1 SGHAT, CDR2 FQNNGV. Trimming took 5 bases from V and 6 from J; bases not matched to a gene: 9. The TCR alpha and TCR beta cDNA libraries, bearing sample barcodes and UMIs, were generated by 5'RACE using constant-segment primers. In TCRdb, the 5' RACE reads were re-called with MiXCR into one record per CDR3 protein. The sample has some 350,000 distinct CDR3 sequences, 10% to 15% seen once. This TCR derives from a man younger than 30 who had mild COVID-19 (a few samples of this study predate the infection). Cell type and time point are not known. The rearrangement joins TRBV11-2 to TRBJ2-4, with 11 positions matching TRBD2. Source material: PBMCs or a T cell subset sorted from them (not recorded which). The CDR3 sequence is CASSRIAGGPGNIQYF. The DNA of the CDR3 is TGTGCCAGCAGCCGTATAGCGGGGGGGCCCGGAAACATTCAGTACTTC.